This T cell receptor (beta chain) was found in a study of T cell responses to AZD1222 COVID-19 vaccine. The CDR3 length is 14 residues. J gave up 4 bases and V 4 bases, and 7 bases lay outside the gene matches. Germline V gives CDR1 SGHRS, CDR2 YFSETQ. Using immunoSEQ multiplex PCR, the repertoire was profiled, and TCRdb retains in-frame clones only, with some absent. The table lists roughly 100,000 clones, roughly 90% of them singletons. V is TRBV5-1 and J is TRBJ1-1, with TRBD1 matching over 7 bases. Sequencing used peripheral blood, obtained on day 0 of AZD1222 vaccination. The receptor's source is an adult in good health. For the CDR3, the DNA is TGCGCCAGCAGCCGTCCTGCAGGGGGCACTGAAGCTTTCTTT. This codes for CASSRPAGGTEAFF.